A selection of T cell receptor beta chains follows, all from one sample in a study of type 1 regulatory T cells. No antigen has been assigned to these receptors. From the reads, TCRdb called clonotypes with MiXCR, one entry per CDR3 protein. This sample has 60,000 to 75,000 distinct CDR3 sequences, with around 21% found just once. Material: cultured type 1 regulatory T (Tr1) cells, either the whole culture or a sorted fraction (not recorded which). All receptors derive from a human donor in good health. Each CDR3 is given with its conserved first and last residue. The D gene is left open where the match is weak. Size is omitted from some rows. Given values are once, few, many or a class for expanded clones.

>TRBV29-1|TRBJ1-2|few|NA
CSVLRGGDGYTF
TGCAGCGTTCTGCGGGGAGGAGACGGCTACACCTTC
>TRBV6-1|TRBJ2-7|NA|TRBD1
CASNRMGQIYEQYF
TGTGCCAGCAACCGAATGGGACAGATTTACGAGCAGTACTTC
>TRBV12-3/TRBV12-4|TRBJ2-7|NA|TRBD2
CASSLPTSGSYEQYF
TGTGCCAGCAGTTTACCGACTAGCGGCTCCTACGAGCAGTACTTC
>TRBV10-3|TRBJ2-3|NA|TRBD2
CAISSGRVTDAQYF
TGTGCCATCAGTAGCGGGAGAGTCACAGATGCGCAGTATTTT
>TRBV5-4|TRBJ2-7|NA|NA
CASSLARVGEQYF
TGTGCCAGCAGCTTGGCCAGGGTCGGAGAGCAGTACTTC
>TRBV18|TRBJ1-4|few|TRBD1
CASSPGQGGYEKLFF
TGTGCCAGCTCACCCGGACAGGGTGGGTACGAAAAACTGTTTTTT
>TRBV12-3/TRBV12-4|TRBJ2-7|few|TRBD2
CASSWAGATYEQYF
TGTGCCAGCAGTTGGGCGGGAGCAACCTACGAGCAGTACTTC
>TRBV27|TRBJ1-1|few|NA
CASSLQGTWSTEAFF
TGTGCCAGCAGTTTGCAGGGTACATGGAGCACTGAAGCTTTCTTT
>TRBV6-2/TRBV6-3|TRBJ2-1|few|NA
CASRLRGRGYNEQFF
TGTGCCAGCAGGCTGAGGGGGAGAGGCTACAATGAGCAGTTCTTC
>TRBV6-5|TRBJ2-3|few|TRBD1
CASSYSRQGGTDTQYF
TGTGCCAGCAGTTACTCGAGACAGGGTGGCACAGATACGCAGTATTTT
>TRBV25-1|TRBJ1-5|NA|TRBD1
CAGSGTGLNQPQHF
TGTGCCGGCAGCGGGACAGGTCTCAATCAGCCCCAGCATTTT
>TRBV9|TRBJ2-1|NA|NA
CASSVGVNEQFF
TGTGCCAGCAGCGTAGGAGTAAATGAGCAGTTCTTC
>TRBV19|TRBJ2-5|NA|NA
CASRSRDFTTETQYF
TGTGCCAGTAGGAGCCGGGACTTCACAACGGAGACCCAGTACTTC
>TRBV15|TRBJ2-7|NA|TRBD1
CATSPPRTGDHEQYF
TGTGCCACCAGCCCACCCCGCACAGGGGACCACGAGCAGTACTTC
>TRBV5-1|TRBJ2-1|few|TRBD1
CASKDRVGVNEQFF
TGCGCCAGCAAGGACAGGGTGGGGGTCAATGAGCAGTTCTTC
>TRBV7-2|TRBJ2-1|few|NA
CASSLEFGRVGSEQFF
TGTGCCAGCAGCTTAGAATTCGGCAGGGTCGGAAGTGAGCAGTTCTTC
>TRBV7-2|TRBJ1-1|NA|NA
CASSFLNTEAFF
TGTGCCAGCAGCTTTTTGAACACTGAAGCTTTCTTT
>TRBV20-1|TRBJ1-2|many|NA
CSARGKGNDYGYTF
TGCAGTGCTAGAGGAAAAGGGAATGACTATGGCTACACCTTC
>TRBV20-1|TRBJ1-5|few|NA
CSAAKGGGGNQPQHF
TGCAGTGCTGCAAAGGGGGGGGGAGGCAATCAGCCCCAGCATTTT
>TRBV3-1|TRBJ2-5|NA|TRBD1
CASSPRDRGETQYF
TGTGCCAGCAGCCCCCGGGACAGGGGAGAGACCCAGTACTTC
>TRBV6-4|TRBJ1-4|few|NA
CASSESRVTRGEKLFF
TGTGCCAGCAGTGAGTCCCGCGTTACAAGAGGAGAAAAACTGTTTTTT
>TRBV6-2/TRBV6-3|TRBJ2-7|once|NA
CASSNIRGEQYF
TGTGCCAGCAGCAACATTCGGGGGGAGCAGTACTTC
>TRBV2|TRBJ2-1|many|NA
CASSLERDSSYNEQFF
TGTGCCAGCAGTCTTGAGCGGGACAGCTCCTACAATGAGCAGTTCTTC
>TRBV6-5|TRBJ2-1|NA|TRBD1
CASSTPRDRVGEQFF
TGTGCCAGCAGTACCCCCCGGGACAGGGTGGGTGAGCAGTTCTTC
>TRBV20-1|TRBJ2-5|many|NA
CSASTLETQYF
TGCAGTGCTAGTACCTTGGAGACCCAGTACTTC
>TRBV7-2|TRBJ2-3|NA|NA
CASSWDAGTQYF
TGTGCCAGCAGCTGGGACGCGGGGACGCAGTATTTT
>TRBV7-6|TRBJ1-1|few|TRBD1
CASSFGQVGGGTEAFF
TGTGCCAGCAGCTTTGGACAGGTTGGGGGAGGGACTGAAGCTTTCTTT